The T cell receptor beta chain described here comes from a study of Graves' ophthalmopathy and Graves' hyperthyroidism. This clonotype was observed many times. Transcripts of RNA were the source for amplifying TCR beta CDR3 regions. RT-PCR with HTBI primers came first, then second-round multiplex PCR. TCRdb re-analysed the multiplex PCR reads in MiXCR, keeping a single row per CDR3 protein. The sample has about 620,000 distinct CDR3 sequences; 22% are singletons. The CDR3 has 16 residues. Germline values: CDR1 LNHDA, CDR2 SQIVND (reference sequence). V lost 4 bases and J 4 bases, leaving 19 bases between the germline ends.

The V call is TRBV19, the J call TRBJ1-2; D gene uncertain. Sequencing was done on a sample of peripheral blood. The TCR sequence derives from a young woman with stable Graves' hyperthyroidism. Some clones in this sample may be carry-over from other donors' samples. The CDR3 protein is CASSRGSSTTIYGYTF. The CDR3 region has the DNA TGTGCCAGTAGTAGAGGCAGCTCGACAACCATCTATGGCTACACCTTC.